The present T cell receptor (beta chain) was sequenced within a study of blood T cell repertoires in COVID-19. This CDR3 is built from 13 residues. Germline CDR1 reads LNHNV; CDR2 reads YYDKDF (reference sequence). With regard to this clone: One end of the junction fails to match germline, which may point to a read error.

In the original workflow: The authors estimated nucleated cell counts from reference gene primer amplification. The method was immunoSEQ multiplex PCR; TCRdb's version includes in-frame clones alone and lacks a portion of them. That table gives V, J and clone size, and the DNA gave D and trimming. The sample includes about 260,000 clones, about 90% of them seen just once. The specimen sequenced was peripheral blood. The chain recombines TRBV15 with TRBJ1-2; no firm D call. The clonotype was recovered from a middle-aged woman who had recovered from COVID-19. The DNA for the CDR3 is TGTGCCACCAGCCGAGACATCCCCTATGGCTACACCTTC. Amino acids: CATSRDIPYGYTF. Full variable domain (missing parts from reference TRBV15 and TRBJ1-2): DAMVIQNPRYQVTQFGKPVTLSCSQTLNHNVMYWYQQKSSQAPKLLFHYYDKDFNNEADTPDNFQSRRPNTSFCFLDIRSPGLGDTAMYLCATSRDIPYGYTFGSGTRLTVV.